This T cell receptor (beta chain) was recovered during a study of blood T cell repertoires in COVID-19. Study-level information: The United States, Italy and Spain supplied acute and convalescent COVID-19 samples.

The method was immunoSEQ multiplex PCR; TCRdb's version includes in-frame clones alone and lacks a portion of them. The table lists 200,000 or so clones, about four fifths of them singletons. Germline V lookup: CDR1 SGHRS, CDR2 YFSETQ. The CDR3 consists of 15 residues. V gave up 2 bases and J gave up 4 bases; unmatched junction bases: 8. Material for sequencing was PBMCs or T cells enriched from blood (not recorded which). This TCR came from a woman aged 45-60 years who had been exposed to COVID-19. The V gene is TRBV5-1, the J gene TRBJ1-1; 7 positions agree with TRBD1. The CDR3 region has the DNA TGCGCCAGCAGCTTTTACAGGGGTTCGAGCACTGAAGCTTTCTTT. Residues: CASSFYRGSSTEAFF. Supplemented by reference TRBV5-1 and TRBJ1-1, the full variable domain reads KAGVTQTPRYLIKTRGQQVTLSCSPISGHRSVSWYQQTPGQGLQFLFEYFSETQRNKGNFPGRFSGRQFSNSRSEMNVSTLELGDSALYLCASSFYRGSSTEAFFGQGTRLTVV.